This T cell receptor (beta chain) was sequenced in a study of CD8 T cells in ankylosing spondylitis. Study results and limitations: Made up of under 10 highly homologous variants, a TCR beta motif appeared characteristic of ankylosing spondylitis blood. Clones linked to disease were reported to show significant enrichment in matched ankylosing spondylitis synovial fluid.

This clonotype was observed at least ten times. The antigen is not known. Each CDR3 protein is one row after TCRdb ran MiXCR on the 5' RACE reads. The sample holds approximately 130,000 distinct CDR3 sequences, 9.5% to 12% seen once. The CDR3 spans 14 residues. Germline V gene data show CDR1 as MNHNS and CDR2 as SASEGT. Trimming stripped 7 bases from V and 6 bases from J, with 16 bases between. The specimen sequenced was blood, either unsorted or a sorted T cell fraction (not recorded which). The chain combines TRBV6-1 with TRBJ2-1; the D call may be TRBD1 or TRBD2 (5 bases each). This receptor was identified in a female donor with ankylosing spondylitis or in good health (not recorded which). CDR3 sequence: CASTKGTTTNEQFF. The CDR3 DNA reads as TGTGCCAGCACCAAGGGGACCACCACCAATGAGCAGTTCTTC.